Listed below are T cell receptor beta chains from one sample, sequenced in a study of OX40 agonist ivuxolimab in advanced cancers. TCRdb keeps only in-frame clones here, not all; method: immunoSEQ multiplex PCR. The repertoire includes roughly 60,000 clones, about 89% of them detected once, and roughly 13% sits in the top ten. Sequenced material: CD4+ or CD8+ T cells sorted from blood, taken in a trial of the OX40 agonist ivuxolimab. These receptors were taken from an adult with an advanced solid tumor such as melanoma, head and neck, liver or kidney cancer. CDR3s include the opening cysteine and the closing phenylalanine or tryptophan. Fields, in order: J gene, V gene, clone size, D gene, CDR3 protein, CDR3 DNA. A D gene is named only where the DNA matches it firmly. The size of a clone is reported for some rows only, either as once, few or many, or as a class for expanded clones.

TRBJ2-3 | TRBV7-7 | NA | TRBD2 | CASSPGTTRVVDTQYF | TGTGCTAGCAGCCCCGGGACTACCCGGGTGGTAGATACGCAGTATTTT
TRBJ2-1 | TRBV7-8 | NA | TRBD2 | CASSIGLGANEQFF | TGTGCCAGCAGTATAGGACTAGGGGCAAATGAGCAGTTCTTC
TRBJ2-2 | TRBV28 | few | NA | CASRGIKPGELFF | TGTGCCAGCAGGGGAATAAAGCCCGGGGAGCTGTTTTTT
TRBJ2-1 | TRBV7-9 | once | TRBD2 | CASSLGLAGGIEQFF | TGTGCCAGCAGCTTGGGACTAGCGGGAGGAATCGAGCAGTTCTTC
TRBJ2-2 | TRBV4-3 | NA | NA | CASSQDIGDGYTGELFF | TGCGCCAGCAGCCAAGATATAGGAGACGGTTACACCGGGGAGCTGTTTTTT
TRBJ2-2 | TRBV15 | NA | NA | CATSPPRSGELFF | TGTGCCACCAGCCCTCCCCGGAGCGGGGAGCTGTTTTTT
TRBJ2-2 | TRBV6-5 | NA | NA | CASSFFGSRRAGELFF | TGTGCCAGCAGTTTTTTCGGGTCTAGGCGGGCCGGGGAGCTGTTTTTT
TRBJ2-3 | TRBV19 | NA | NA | CARMGPDTQYF | TGTGCCAGAATGGGGCCCGATACGCAGTATTTT
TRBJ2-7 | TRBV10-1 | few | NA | CASSESVGHEQYF | TGCGCCAGCAGTGAGAGCGTTGGGCACGAGCAGTACTTC
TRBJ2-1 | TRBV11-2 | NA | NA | CASSPLWKNNEQFF | TGTGCCAGCAGCCCCCTCTGGAAAAACAATGAGCAGTTCTTC
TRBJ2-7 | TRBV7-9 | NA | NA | CASSLRSEQYF | TGTGCCAGCAGCTTAAGGAGCGAGCAGTACTTC
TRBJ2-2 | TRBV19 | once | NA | CASNPWGTGELFF | TGTGCCAGTAACCCCTGGGGCACCGGGGAGCTGTTTTTT